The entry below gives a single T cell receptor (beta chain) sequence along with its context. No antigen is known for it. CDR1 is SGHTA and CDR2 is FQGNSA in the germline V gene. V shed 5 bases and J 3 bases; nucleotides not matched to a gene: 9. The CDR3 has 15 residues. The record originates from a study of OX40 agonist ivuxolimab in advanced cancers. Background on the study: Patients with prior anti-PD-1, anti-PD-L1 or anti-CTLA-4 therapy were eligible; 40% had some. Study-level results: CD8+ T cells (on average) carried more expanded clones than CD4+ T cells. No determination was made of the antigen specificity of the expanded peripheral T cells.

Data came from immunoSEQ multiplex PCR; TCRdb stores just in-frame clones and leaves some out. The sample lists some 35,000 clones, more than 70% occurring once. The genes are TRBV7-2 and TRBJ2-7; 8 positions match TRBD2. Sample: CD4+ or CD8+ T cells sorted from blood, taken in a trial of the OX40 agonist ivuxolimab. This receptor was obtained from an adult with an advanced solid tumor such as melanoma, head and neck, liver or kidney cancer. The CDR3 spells CASSPETSGVYEQYF. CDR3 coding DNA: TGTGCCAGCAGCCCAGAAACTAGCGGAGTCTACGAGCAGTACTTC.